This TCR beta chain was profiled in a study of blood T cell repertoires in COVID-19 (dated by TCRdb to 2020 to 2022). Context from the whole study: Samples from collaborators originated in the United States, Italy and Spain and spanned both the acute and convalescent phases of COVID-19. Subjects who had been exposed to COVID-19, were actively infected with it, or had recovered from it provided the deeply sampled blood TCRbeta repertoires that made up the dataset. Nearly every sample came with metadata listing a de-identified subject ID, COVID-19 status, age in years and sex. The samples were drawn from the first 160 participants of the ongoing ImmuneRACE study and from 1,254 subjects provided by 6 global collaborators. The repertoires were made available in a free public database intended to serve as a resource for research on the immune response to SARS-CoV-2. Where available, HLA class I and class II types were taken from metadata supplied by the sample provider and were not determined by assay-based typing. The material from the prospective study consisted of cDNA or gDNA derived from T cells, B-cell-depleted T cells, or PBMCs.

Paper-wide results and their limitations: How much clinical and demographic metadata was included differed by source and by participant, and the metadata was provided uncurated.

TCRbeta CDR3 regions were amplified from genomic DNA by means of the immunoSEQ Assay, a bias-controlled multiplex PCR. The paper's data handling went like this. The number of nucleated cells in each sample was estimated from the amplification of reference gene primers within the assay. To quantify the absolute abundance of each unique TCRbeta CDR3 rearrangement, sequence reads were collapsed and filtered. For each sample, productive Simpson clonality was calculated as the square root of Simpson's diversity index over productive rearrangements. TCRdb holds this immuneACCESS table with in-frame rearrangements only. Some clones are missing; in checked studies, unresolved V genes explain under half, and the rest has no known cause. From that table come the V and J calls and clone size; the DNA was used to work out D and trimming. Present in this sample are around 80,000 clones, around 80% of which were seen just once. 10% of the sample is held by the ten biggest clonotypes.

To note about this clone: Its antigen is still unknown. Base qualities are not provided; no much larger clone lies one nucleotide away.

V and J lose 4 bases and 5 bases, and a span of 14 bases separates them. The CDR3 measures 14 amino acids from cysteine to phenylalanine. Only the CDR3 region is kept as DNA, spanning 42 bases read in frame from base 1. Taken from the germline V gene, the CDR1 and CDR2 loops are SGDLS and YYNGEE. Each collaborating institution followed its own protocols to collect whole blood in K2EDTA tubes. Collaborator samples were shipped for TCRbeta analysis as frozen whole blood, isolated PBMCs, or DNA extracted from either sample type. The chain uses TRBV9 and TRBJ2-3; matching of 6 bases hints at TRBD1 as the D gene. The receptor was derived from a man aged 60 to 75 with acute or convalescent COVID-19. The sample was peripheral blood. CDR3 loop: CASSPGQWKDTQYF. At the DNA level, the sequence is TGTGCCAGCAGCCCAGGACAGTGGAAAGATACGCAGTATTTT.